The next 31 T cell receptor beta chains were all read from a single sample in a study of kidney transplant recipient with SARS-CoV-2 infection. One entry per CDR3 protein, called by TCRdb with MiXCR from the reads. This table holds roughly 250,000 distinct CDR3 sequences, more than 25% found once. The starting material was a blood sample, obtained at baseline and on roughly day 110 from a kidney transplant recipient. These receptor sequences come from a young adult male patient who had COVID-19 and was a kidney transplant recipient. Some of these T cells may belong to the graft donor.

This clonotype was picked up many times. The rearrangement uses TRBV12-3 or TRBV12-4 and TRBJ1-1; unclear D gene. V was cut by 4 bases and J by 1 base, with 10 bases left in between. The CDR3 covers 14 residues. CDR3: CASSSQSANTEAFF. In nucleotides, the CDR3 is TGTGCCAGCAGTTCCCAGAGTGCGAACACTGAAGCTTTCTTT.

Many counts were recorded for this clonotype. The rearrangement uses TRBV29-1 and TRBJ2-7; the D gene is possibly TRBD2 (5 bases). The CDR3 spans 11 residues. CDR1 is SQVTM and CDR2 is ANQGSEA in the germline V gene. Trimming took 4 bases from V and 5 from J, leaving 9 bases between them. CDR3 DNA: TGCAGCGTTGGTGAGGGCAACGAGCAGTACTTC. This translates into CSVGEGNEQYF.

Worth noting for this clonotype: Possible read error: a much larger clone is one base away. As the CDR3 is not closed by the conserved phenylalanine or tryptophan, this likely results from a read error. The chain links TRBV28 to TRBJ2-1; TRBD2 aligns across 13 bases. Germline loops: CDR1 MDHEN, CDR2 SYDVKM. The V gene end was trimmed by 6 bases and the J gene end by 6 bases; junction bases not matched to a gene: 8. The CDR3 totals 16 residues. The CDR3 DNA is TGTGCCAGCAGCCAAGGACTAGCGGGAGTAGTCAATGAGCAGTTCCTC. Amino acids: CASSQGLAGVVNEQFL.

The table lists this clonotype with many counts. V usage is TRBV28 and J usage is TRBJ1-5, with D maybe TRBD1 (5 bases). The germline V gene has CDR1 MDHEN and CDR2 SYDVKM. The V end was cut by 6 bases, the J end by 1 base, with 16 bases between. The length of the CDR3 is 16 residues. This CDR3 reads CASRNSQGRSNQPQHF. The DNA of the CDR3 is TGTGCCAGCAGAAACTCCCAGGGACGGAGCAATCAGCCCCAGCATTTT.

This clonotype was seen many times. This rearrangement joins TRBV2 to TRBJ2-1; D may match TRBD1 or TRBD2 (5 bases each). The germline CDR1 and CDR2 sequences are SNHLY and FYNNEI. V lost 8 bases to trimming and J lost 6 bases, with 14 bases between them. The CDR3 has 13 residues. CDR3 coding DNA: TGTGCCAGCGTGCGGCAGGGAGTCAATGAGCAGTTCTTC. Translated: CASVRQGVNEQFF.

Points on this clonotype: A read error may account for a junction end that differs from germline. This chain uses TRBV7-2 with TRBJ1-3; D ambiguous. The germline gives CDR1 SGHTA, CDR2 FQGNSA. This CDR3 spans 17 amino acids. Here the CDR3 DNA reads TGTGCCAGCAGCTTCGGTTATGGACGCGAGTTTGGAAACACCACATATTTT. This codes for CASSFGYGREFGNTTYF.

The rearrangement joins TRBV9 to TRBJ1-1, with TRBD1 matching over 8 bases. CDR1 is SGDLS and CDR2 is YYNGEE in the germline V gene. CDR3 length: 15 residues. Germline trimming cut 4 bases from V and 4 bases from J; bases unmatched to any gene: 9. CDR3 DNA sequence: TGTGCCAGCAGCACGCTGGGACAGGCGAGCACTGAAGCTTTCTTT. Encoded protein: CASSTLGQASTEAFF.

Only a few counts were recorded for this clonotype. This chain connects TRBV7-2 to TRBJ2-7, with D perhaps matching TRBD1 or TRBD2 (5 bases each). The CDR3 sequence is 14 residues long. Germline assignment: CDR1 SGHTA and CDR2 FQGNSA. The germline V and J ends were trimmed by 5 bases and 3 bases, with 14 bases remaining between them. Here the CDR3 DNA reads TGTGCCAGCAGCGGCAGGGCTCGGGACTACGAGCAGTACTTC. Its translation is CASSGRARDYEQYF. The full variable domain, its missing parts supplied by reference TRBV7-2 and TRBJ2-7, is GAGVSQSPSNKVTEKGKDVELRCDPISGHTALYWYRQSLGQGLEFLIYFQGNSAPDKSGLPSDRFSAERTGGSVSTLTIQRTQQEDSAVYLCASSGRARDYEQYFGPGTRLTVT.

In its sample, this clonotype was seen a few times. Its ends do not fully match the called genes, so a read error is possible. The gene calls are TRBV9 and TRBJ1-2; TRBD1 matches at 7 bases. The CDR3 runs 14 residues. CDR1 is SGDLS and CDR2 is YYNGEE in the germline V gene. The CDR3 region is CASSVGQAVYGHTF. The CDR3, as DNA: TGTGCCAGCAGCGTTGGACAGGCGGTCTATGGCCACACCTTC. The entire variable domain, with the rest obtained from reference TRBV9 and TRBJ1-2, is as follows: DSGVTQTPKHLITATGQRVTLRCSPRSGDLSVYWYQQSLDQGLQFLIQYYNGEERAKGNILERFSAQQFPDLHSELNLSSLELGDSALYFCASSVGQAVYGHTFGSGTRLTVV.

In this sample, this clonotype turned up a few times. DNA of the CDR3: TGTGCCAGCAGTGGACTAGCGGGCAACAATGAGCAGTTCTTC. This encodes CASSGLAGNNEQFF. This chain links TRBV6-4 with TRBJ2-1, with 10 bases that match TRBD2. V lost 4 bases, J lost 5 bases, and 2 bases stayed unmatched. The CDR3 length is 14 residues. Per germline, CDR1 MRHNA and CDR2 SNTAGT.

The chain is built from TRBV29-1 and TRBJ2-1, with 8 bases fitting TRBD2. V lost 5 bases to trimming and J lost 3 bases; unmatched junction nucleotides: 9. CDR3 length: 15 residues. Per the germline V gene, CDR1 is SQVTM and CDR2 is ANQGSEA. CDR3 region: CSVNLRLAFYNEQFF. Here the CDR3 DNA reads TGCAGCGTTAACCTTCGACTAGCGTTCTACAATGAGCAGTTCTTC.

The chain links TRBV6-6 to TRBJ2-1; TRBD2 might be the D (5 bases). The V gene lost 0 bases and the J gene lost 9 bases, with 15 bases spanning the gap. Germline V gene lookup returns CDR1 MNHNY and CDR2 SVGAGI (reference sequence). The CDR3 spans 15 residues. Here the CDR3 DNA reads TGTGCCAGCAGTTACTCCCGTACCTCGGCGGGTGAGCAGTTCTTC. Its protein is CASSYSRTSAGEQFF.

This clonotype has ten or more counts. The chain links TRBV4-3 to TRBJ1-2; D not certain. Germline V gene data show CDR1 as LGHNA and CDR2 as YSLEER. V dropped 3 bases and J dropped 4 bases, with 21 bases sitting between them. This CDR3 comprises 17 residues. CDR3 region: CASSHLLGRRKTYGYTF. The DNA for the CDR3 is TGCGCCAGCAGCCACCTATTAGGACGTCGAAAGACCTATGGCTACACCTTC.

About this clonotype itself: A much larger clone lies one base from this, so it may be a read error. V usage is TRBV6-1 and J usage is TRBJ2-5; 8 bases agree with TRBD2. CDR3 length: 13 residues. Trimming at V came to 11 bases and at J to 5 bases, leaving 10 bases not matched to a gene. Germline V CDR1 and CDR2: MNHNS, SASEGT. The CDR3 nucleotides read TGTGCCGCCGCGGGAGGAGTTTCTGAGACCCAGTACTTC. This sequence encodes CAAAGGVSETQYF.

As to this clonotype: A read error may explain this, as a much larger clone is one base away. This chain links TRBV7-3 with TRBJ2-5; the D gene is possibly TRBD1 (6 bases). CDR1 and CDR2 from the germline V gene are SGHTA and FQGTGA. The CDR3 loop spans 13 amino acids. CDR3 in amino acids: CARSLRGGETQYF. The CDR3 coding sequence is TGTGCCCGCAGCTTAAGAGGGGGTGAGACCCAGTACTTC.

The chain is built from TRBV3-1 and TRBJ1-2, with D unresolved. Germline CDR1 reads LGHDT; CDR2 reads YNNKEL (reference sequence). CDR3 length: 17 residues. Trimming took off 5 bases at V and 4 bases at J, with 23 bases between the two ends. The chain's CDR3 is CASSKGVTLRETYGYTF. The CDR3 region has the DNA TGTGCCAGCAGCAAGGGCGTCACCCTTCGAGAGACCTATGGCTACACCTTC. The whole variable domain, remainder taken from reference TRBV3-1 and TRBJ1-2, is DTAVSQTPKYLVTQMGNDKSIKCEQNLGHDTMYWYKQDSKKFLKIMFSYNNKELIINETVPNRFSPKSPDKAHLNLHINSLELGDSAVYFCASSKGVTLRETYGYTFGSGTRLTVV.

This clonotype was seen a few times. The chain links TRBV5-1 to TRBJ2-6; 8 positions agree with TRBD1. J lost 4 bases, V lost 4 bases, and 13 bases had no gene match. This CDR3 has 18 residues. The germline V gene has CDR1 SGHRS and CDR2 YFSETQ. CDR3 in DNA: TGCGCCAGCAGCAATTTGGACAGGGTGTTATCCGGGGCCAACGTCCTGACTTTC. Its protein is CASSNLDRVLSGANVLTF.

This clonotype was detected ten times or more. The gene calls are TRBV30 and TRBJ1-1, with TRBD1 matching 7 bases. After removal of 5 bases from V and 0 bases from J, the junction contained 3 bases not matched to a gene. The CDR3 loop spans 13 amino acids. In germline, CDR1 is GTSNPN, CDR2 SVGIG (reference sequence). The chain's CDR3 is CAWGGQLNTEAFF. CDR3 nucleotide sequence: TGTGCCTGGGGGGGACAGTTGAACACTGAAGCTTTCTTT.

This chain links TRBV5-6 with TRBJ2-1; D is unresolved. Trimming cost V 2 bases and J 5 bases, with 8 bases left between them. This CDR3 has 13 residues. Germline lookup yields CDR1 SGHDT and CDR2 YYEEEE. CDR3: CASSFTENNEQFF. The CDR3 DNA follows: TGTGCCAGCAGCTTCACTGAGAACAATGAGCAGTTCTTC.

Many counts were recorded for this clonotype. The gene calls are TRBV7-2 and TRBJ1-1, with 7 bases lining up with TRBD1. The germline CDR1 and CDR2 sequences are SGHTA and FQGNSA. Trimming cost V 0 bases and J 10 bases; bases outside gene matches: 8. This CDR3 has 14 residues. CDR3 amino acids: CASSLAQGGRVAFF. In DNA form, the CDR3 reads TGTGCCAGCAGCTTAGCGCAGGGGGGTAGGGTAGCTTTCTTT.

Regarding this clonotype: A much larger clone differs from this one at a single base, so this may be a read error. V is TRBV12-3 or TRBV12-4 and J is TRBJ2-7; TRBD1 is a possible D gene (6 bases). This CDR3 spans 16 amino acids. Trimming left V 4 bases short and J 2 bases short, with 18 bases between. CDR3 loop: CASSSRRGCVPYEQYF. In DNA, the CDR3 is TGTGCCAGCAGTTCTAGAAGGGGGTGCGTCCCCTACGAGCAGTACTTC.

In this sample, this clonotype turned up a few times. This may arise from a read error, as a much more abundant clone is one base away. CDR3 in amino acids: CAGSTTGVNTGELFF. CDR3 in DNA: TGTGCCGGCAGCACGACAGGGGTGAACACCGGGGAGCTGTTTTTT. This rearrangement joins TRBV5-4 to TRBJ2-2, with 8 bases identical to TRBD1. CDR1 is SGHNT, CDR2 YYREEE, per germline (reference sequence). The CDR3 totals 15 residues.

Turning to this clonotype: A clone one base away is much larger, so this may be a read error. The rearrangement uses TRBV30 and TRBJ1-2; D gene ambiguous. Looked up from germline, CDR1 is GTSNPN and CDR2 is SVGIG (reference sequence). CDR3 length: 16 amino acids. With 5 bases removed from V and 6 bases from J, the gap between germline ends came to 25 bases. CDR3 nucleotide sequence: TGTGCCTGGCCGGGTAAGCGTTATAGAAAGACCCATGGCTACACCTTC. It yields the protein CAWPGKRYRKTHGYTF.

About this clonotype: Possible read error: a much larger clone is one base away. The gene calls are TRBV9 and TRBJ2-2, with D possibly being TRBD2 (5 bases). The CDR3 contains 14 residues. CDR1 SGDLS and CDR2 YYNGEE come from the germline V gene. CDR3: CTSSAGGNTGELFF. CDR3 bases: TGTACCAGCAGTGCCGGAGGGAACACCGGGGAGCTGTTTTTT.

Details on this clonotype: A much bigger clone sits one base away, suggesting this may be a read error. The genes are TRBV10-3 and TRBJ1-6; the D gene is possibly TRBD1 (6 bases). The V and J ends lost 0 bases and 7 bases respectively, with 10 bases between them. Germline loops: CDR1 ENHRY, CDR2 SYGVKD. CDR3 size: 15 residues. The CDR3 DNA is TGTGCCATCAGTGAGTCGGGGGCAGCCAATTCACCCCTCCACTTT. This gives the protein CAISESGAANSPLHF.

This clonotype was seen many times. This sequence joins TRBV29-1 and TRBJ2-6; 8 nucleotides align to TRBD1. The CDR3 has 16 amino acids. From germline, CDR1 is SQVTM and CDR2 ANQGSEA. Unmatched junction bases numbered 6, after V lost 0 bases and J lost 5 bases. The CDR3 loop is CSVEDPQGARANVLTF. In DNA, the CDR3 is TGCAGCGTTGAAGATCCCCAGGGGGCTAGGGCCAACGTCCTGACTTTC.

This clonotype was counted ten times or more. The chain employs TRBV12-3 or TRBV12-4 and TRBJ1-2; D gene ambiguous. V was pared by 5 bases and J by 4 bases, with 23 bases between. CDR3 length: 17 residues. For the CDR3, the DNA is TGTGCCAGCAGTCCTCTGAGCACAGCAGGAAAGACCTATGGCTACACCTTC. This encodes CASSPLSTAGKTYGYTF.

This clonotype was counted many times. This chain connects TRBV4-2 to TRBJ1-4; the D is unclear. V dropped 5 bases and J dropped 0 bases, with 16 bases sitting between them. CDR1 is LGHNA and CDR2 is YNFKEQ in the germline V gene. This CDR3 contains 17 residues. This CDR3 reads CASSARGRFATNEKLFF. The CDR3 DNA follows: TGTGCCAGCAGCGCCCGGGGTCGGTTTGCAACTAATGAAAAACTGTTTTTT.

This clonotype was counted between two and nine times. V is TRBV5-8 and J is TRBJ1-2; no firm D call. The CDR3 covers 16 residues. V lost 7 bases and J lost 4, with 23 bases in between. CDR1 is SGHTS, CDR2 YDEGEE, per germline. CDR3 DNA sequence: TGTGCCAGCGCAGCGGGTCATCCACGAAAGACCTATGGCTACACCTTC. It is translated as CASAAGHPRKTYGYTF.

The sample holds a few counts of this clonotype. The chain is built from TRBV11-2 and TRBJ2-4, with D perhaps being TRBD1 or TRBD2 (7 bases each). Germline lookup yields CDR1 SGHAT and CDR2 FQNNGV. Trimming pared 6 bases from V and 8 bases from J, leaving 23 bases between. This CDR3 has 16 amino acids. DNA for the CDR3: TGTGCCAGCAGTCCCCGGGTGGGAGGGGGCGAGTACATTCAGTACTTC. Protein: CASSPRVGGGEYIQYF.

This clonotype showed up many times. The chain is built from TRBV25-1 and TRBJ1-4; no reliable D call. Germline assignment: CDR1 MGHDK and CDR2 SYGVNS. The ends were cut back, 4 bases at V and 4 bases at J, with 10 bases in the middle. The CDR3 is 14 amino acids. The CDR3 DNA follows: TGTGCCAGCAGTGCCTACACCTATAATGAAAAACTGTTTTTT. As protein: CASSAYTYNEKLFF. Full variable domain (rest looked up from reference TRBV25-1 and TRBJ1-4): EADIYQTPRYLVIGTGKKITLECSQTMGHDKMYWYQQDPGMELHLIHYSYGVNSTEKGDLSSESTVSRIRTEHFPLTLESARPSHTSQYLCASSAYTYNEKLFFGSGTQLSVL.